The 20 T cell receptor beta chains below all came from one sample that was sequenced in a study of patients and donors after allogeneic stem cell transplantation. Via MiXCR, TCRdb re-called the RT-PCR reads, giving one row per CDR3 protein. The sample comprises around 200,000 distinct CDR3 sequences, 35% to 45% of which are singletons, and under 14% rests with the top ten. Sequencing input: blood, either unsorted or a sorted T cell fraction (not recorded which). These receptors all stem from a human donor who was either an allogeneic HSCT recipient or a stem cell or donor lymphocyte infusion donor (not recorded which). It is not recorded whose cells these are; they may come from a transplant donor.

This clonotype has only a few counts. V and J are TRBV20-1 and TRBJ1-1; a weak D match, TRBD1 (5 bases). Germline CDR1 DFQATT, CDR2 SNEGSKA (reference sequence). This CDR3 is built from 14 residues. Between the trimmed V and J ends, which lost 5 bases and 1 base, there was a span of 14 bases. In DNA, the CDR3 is TGCAGTGCTGGGGGGTTTGAGAGGAACACTGAAGCTTTCTTT. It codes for CSAGGFERNTEAFF.

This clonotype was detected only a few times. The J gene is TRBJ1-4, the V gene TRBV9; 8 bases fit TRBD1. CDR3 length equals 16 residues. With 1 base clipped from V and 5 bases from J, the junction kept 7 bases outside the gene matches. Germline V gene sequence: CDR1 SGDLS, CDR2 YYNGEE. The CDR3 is CASSVSARDRNEKLFF. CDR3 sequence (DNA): TGTGCCAGCAGCGTATCGGCCCGGGACAGGAATGAAAAACTGTTTTTT.

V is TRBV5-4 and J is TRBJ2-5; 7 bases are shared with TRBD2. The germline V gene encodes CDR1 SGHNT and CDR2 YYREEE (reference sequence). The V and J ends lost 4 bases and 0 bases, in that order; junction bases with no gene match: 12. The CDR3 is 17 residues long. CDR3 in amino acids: CASSLQRGGGNQETQYF. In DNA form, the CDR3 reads TGTGCCAGCAGCCTCCAGCGTGGCGGGGGAAACCAAGAGACCCAGTACTTC.

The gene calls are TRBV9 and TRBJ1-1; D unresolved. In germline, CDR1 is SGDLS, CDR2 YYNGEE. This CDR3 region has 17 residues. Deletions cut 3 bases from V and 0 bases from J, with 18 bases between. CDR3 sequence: CASSAIGTTSVNTEAFF. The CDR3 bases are TGTGCCAGCAGCGCGATTGGCACAACCAGCGTGAACACTGAAGCTTTCTTT. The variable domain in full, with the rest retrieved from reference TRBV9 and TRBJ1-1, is DSGVTQTPKHLITATGQRVTLRCSPRSGDLSVYWYQQSLDQGLQFLIQYYNGEERAKGNILERFSAQQFPDLHSELNLSSLELGDSALYFCASSAIGTTSVNTEAFFGQGTRLTVV.

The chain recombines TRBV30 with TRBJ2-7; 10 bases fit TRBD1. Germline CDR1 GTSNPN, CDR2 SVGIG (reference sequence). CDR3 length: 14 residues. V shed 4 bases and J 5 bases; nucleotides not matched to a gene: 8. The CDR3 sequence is CAWTFGTGDDEQYF. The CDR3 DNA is TGTGCCTGGACATTCGGGACAGGGGACGACGAGCAGTACTTC.

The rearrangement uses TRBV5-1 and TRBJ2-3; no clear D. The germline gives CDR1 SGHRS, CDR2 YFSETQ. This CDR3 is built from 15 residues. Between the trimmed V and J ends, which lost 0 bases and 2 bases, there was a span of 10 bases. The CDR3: CASSLEVRDTDTQYF. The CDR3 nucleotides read TGCGCCAGCAGCTTGGAGGTACGAGACACAGATACGCAGTATTTT.

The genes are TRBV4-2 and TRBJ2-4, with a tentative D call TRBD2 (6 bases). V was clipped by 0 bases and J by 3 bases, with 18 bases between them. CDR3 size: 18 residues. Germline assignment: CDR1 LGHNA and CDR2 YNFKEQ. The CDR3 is CASSQETRFGGGKNIQYF. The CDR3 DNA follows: TGTGCCAGCAGCCAAGAAACCCGATTCGGGGGAGGCAAAAACATTCAGTACTTC.

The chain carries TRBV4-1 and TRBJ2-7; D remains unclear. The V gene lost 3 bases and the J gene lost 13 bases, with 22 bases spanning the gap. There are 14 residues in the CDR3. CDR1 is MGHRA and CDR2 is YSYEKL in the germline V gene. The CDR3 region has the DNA TGCGCCAGCAGCCAGGTTGTACAGAATCCCGCCCGTTACTTC. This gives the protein CASSQVVQNPARYF.

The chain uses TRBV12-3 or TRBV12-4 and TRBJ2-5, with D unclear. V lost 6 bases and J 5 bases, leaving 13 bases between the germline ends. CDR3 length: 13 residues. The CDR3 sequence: CASRQDGGETQYF. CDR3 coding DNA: TGTGCCAGCAGGCAAGACGGTGGCGAGACCCAGTACTTC.

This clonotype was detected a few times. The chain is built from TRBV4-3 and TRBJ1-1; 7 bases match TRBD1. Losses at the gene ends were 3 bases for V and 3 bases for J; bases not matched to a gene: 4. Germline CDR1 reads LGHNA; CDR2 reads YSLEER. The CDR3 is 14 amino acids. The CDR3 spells CASSQKGADTEAFF. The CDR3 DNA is TGCGCCAGCAGCCAGAAGGGGGCCGACACTGAAGCTTTCTTT.

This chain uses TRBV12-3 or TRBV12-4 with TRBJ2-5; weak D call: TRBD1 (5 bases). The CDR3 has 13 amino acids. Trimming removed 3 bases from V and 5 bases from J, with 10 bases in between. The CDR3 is CASSFVNRETQYF. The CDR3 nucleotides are TGTGCCAGCAGTTTTGTCAACAGGGAGACCCAGTACTTC.

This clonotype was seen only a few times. The CDR3 sequence is CASRSENTEAFF. The CDR3 nucleotides are TGCGCCAGCAGATCAGAGAACACTGAAGCTTTCTTT. The V and J genes are TRBV5-1 and TRBJ1-1; the D is unclear. The length of the CDR3 is 12 residues. V was trimmed by 5 bases and J by 1 base, leaving 6 bases between them. From germline, CDR1 is SGHRS and CDR2 YFSETQ.

The CDR3 here is CASSLLTPGQNSPLHF. DNA for the CDR3: TGCGCCAGCAGCCTTCTGACTCCGGGGCAAAATTCACCCCTCCACTTT. V is TRBV5-1 and J is TRBJ1-6, with TRBD1 as a possible D gene (5 bases). Per the germline V gene, CDR1 is SGHRS and CDR2 is YFSETQ. The ends were cut back, 4 bases at V and 7 bases at J, with 18 bases in the middle. This CDR3 spans 16 amino acids.

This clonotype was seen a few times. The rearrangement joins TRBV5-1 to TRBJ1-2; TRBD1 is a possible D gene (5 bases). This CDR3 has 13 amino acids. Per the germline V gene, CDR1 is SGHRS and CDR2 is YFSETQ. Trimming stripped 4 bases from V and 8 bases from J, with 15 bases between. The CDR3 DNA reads TGCGCCAGCAGCCCCGCCCCGGGGGAAGGCTACACCTTC. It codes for CASSPAPGEGYTF. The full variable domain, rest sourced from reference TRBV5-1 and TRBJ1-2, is KAGVTQTPRYLIKTRGQQVTLSCSPISGHRSVSWYQQTPGQGLQFLFEYFSETQRNKGNFPGRFSGRQFSNSRSEMNVSTLELGDSALYLCASSPAPGEGYTFGSGTRLTVV.

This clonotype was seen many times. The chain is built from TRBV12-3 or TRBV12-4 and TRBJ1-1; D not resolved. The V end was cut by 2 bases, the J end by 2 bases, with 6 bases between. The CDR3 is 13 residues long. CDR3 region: CASSLNPNTEAFF. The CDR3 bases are TGTGCCAGCAGTTTAAACCCTAACACTGAAGCTTTCTTT.

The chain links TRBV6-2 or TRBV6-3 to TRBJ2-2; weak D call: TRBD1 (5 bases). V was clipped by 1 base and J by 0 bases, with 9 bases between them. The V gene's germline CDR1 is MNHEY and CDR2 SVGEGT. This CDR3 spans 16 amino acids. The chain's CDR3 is CASSYYRIANTGELFF. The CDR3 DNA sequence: TGTGCCAGCAGTTACTACAGGATCGCGAACACCGGGGAGCTGTTTTTT.

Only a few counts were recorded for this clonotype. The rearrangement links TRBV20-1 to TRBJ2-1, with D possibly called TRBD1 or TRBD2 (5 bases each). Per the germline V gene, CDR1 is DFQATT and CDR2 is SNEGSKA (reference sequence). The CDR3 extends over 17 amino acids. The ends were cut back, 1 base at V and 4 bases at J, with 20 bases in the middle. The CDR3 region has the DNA TGCAGTGCTAGAGGCCGAGGGGCGATGCCTTCTTACAATGAGCAGTTCTTC. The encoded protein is CSARGRGAMPSYNEQFF.

CDR3 nucleotide sequence: TGTGCCAGCAGCTTGGTACAGGGGAATGGCTACACCTTC. Its translation is CASSLVQGNGYTF. The chain employs TRBV5-4 and TRBJ1-2; 7 positions match TRBD1. After removal of 0 bases from V and 6 bases from J, the junction contained 2 bases not matched to a gene. The CDR3 totals 13 residues. Germline V gives CDR1 SGHNT, CDR2 YYREEE (reference sequence).

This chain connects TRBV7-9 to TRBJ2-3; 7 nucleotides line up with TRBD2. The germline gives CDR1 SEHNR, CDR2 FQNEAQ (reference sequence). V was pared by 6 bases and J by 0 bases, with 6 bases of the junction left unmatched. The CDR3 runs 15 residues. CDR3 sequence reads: CASSRSGTSTDTQYF. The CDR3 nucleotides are TGTGCCAGCAGTCGGAGCGGGACTAGCACAGATACGCAGTATTTT.

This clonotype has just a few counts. CDR3 in amino acids: CASSLQGLSTDTQYF. CDR3 nucleotides: TGTGCCAGCAGCCTTCAGGGGCTATCCACAGATACGCAGTATTTT. The chain couples TRBV7-7 to TRBJ2-3; the D gene is possibly TRBD1 (6 bases). The CDR3 runs 15 residues. CDR1 and CDR2 (germline): SSHAT, FNYEAQ (reference sequence). V was trimmed by 5 bases and J by 2 bases, leaving 14 bases between them.